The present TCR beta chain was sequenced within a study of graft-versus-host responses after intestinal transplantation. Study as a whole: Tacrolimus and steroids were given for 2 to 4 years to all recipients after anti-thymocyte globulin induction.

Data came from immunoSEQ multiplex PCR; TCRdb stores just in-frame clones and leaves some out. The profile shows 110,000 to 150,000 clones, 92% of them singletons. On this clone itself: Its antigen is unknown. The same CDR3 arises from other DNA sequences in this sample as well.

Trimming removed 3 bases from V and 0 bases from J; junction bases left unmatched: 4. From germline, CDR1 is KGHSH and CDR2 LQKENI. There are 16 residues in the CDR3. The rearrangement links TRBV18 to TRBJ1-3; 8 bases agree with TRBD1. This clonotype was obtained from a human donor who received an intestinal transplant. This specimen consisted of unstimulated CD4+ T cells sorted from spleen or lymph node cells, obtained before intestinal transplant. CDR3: CASSPGGQDSGNTIYF. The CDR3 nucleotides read TGTGCCAGCTCACCCGGGGGACAGGACTCTGGAAACACCATATATTTT.